The 29 T cell receptor beta chains below were found in one sample sequenced in a study of synovial regulatory T cells in juvenile arthritis. Assay used: immunoSEQ multiplex PCR; TCRdb lists only in-frame clones, some missing. The repertoire table contains some 9,800 clones. Material: Treg cells from blood. Indicated subset: remaining (HLA-DR-negative) circulating blood Treg cells. Every receptor here comes from a donor between 2 and 35 years old with juvenile idiopathic arthritis.

The chain uses TRBV5-4 and TRBJ1-4. The germline gives CDR1 SGHNT, CDR2 YYREEE (reference sequence). The CDR3 has 14 residues. No DNA is given. The CDR3 protein is CASSLGRAGEKLFF.

This rearrangement joins TRBV29-1 to TRBJ1-5; without DNA, the TCRdb call of TRBD1 cannot be checked. Germline V lookup: CDR1 SQVTM, CDR2 ANQGSEA. The CDR3 sequence is 13 residues long. DNA is not recorded here. CDR3 sequence reads: CSAGQGSNQPQHF.

The rearrangement joins TRBV2 to TRBJ2-7; TCRdb indicates TRBD1, and absent DNA this call remains unverified. The CDR3 runs to 14 residues. The protein alone is recorded here. Germline V gives CDR1 SNHLY, CDR2 FYNNEI. The chain's CDR3 is CASRARQGAYEQYF.

The V call is TRBV7-2, the J call TRBJ1-1. The length of the CDR3 is 15 residues. Only the protein is on record. Germline values: CDR1 SGHTA, CDR2 FQGNSA. The CDR3 sequence is CASSLVPGGYTEAFF.

V usage is TRBV29-1 and J usage is TRBJ2-7; with no DNA, the TCRdb D assignment of TRBD2 cannot be verified. The CDR3 spans 15 residues. No DNA is given. Germline CDR1 is SQVTM and CDR2 is ANQGSEA. CDR3: CSVTGLAGGLYEQYF.

By frequency, this clone registers medium-sized. V gene TRBV19 combines with J gene TRBJ1-1; the TRBD1 assignment by TCRdb is unverifiable without DNA. CDR1 is LNHDA, CDR2 SQIVND, per germline (reference sequence). The CDR3 totals 14 residues. DNA is not recorded here. CDR3 loop: CASSYRDKDTEAFF.

This sequence joins TRBV5-1 and TRBJ1-4. This CDR3 is 14 amino acids long. Only the protein sequence is given. CDR1 and CDR2 (germline): SGHRS, YFSETQ. The CDR3 loop is CASSLESTNEKLFF.

The rearrangement uses TRBV5-1 and TRBJ2-7; as DNA is missing, the TRBD2 call by TCRdb cannot be tested. Germline V gives CDR1 SGHRS, CDR2 YFSETQ. The CDR3 runs 16 residues. Nucleotide data are not available. The CDR3 here is CASSIGLAGLYYEQYF.

The gene calls are TRBV2 and TRBJ2-5; TCRdb proposes TRBD1, but this gene call is untestable without DNA. This CDR3 contains 14 residues. There is no recorded DNA. Germline CDR1 and CDR2: SNHLY and FYNNEI. The CDR3 region is CASRIGTGRDTQYF.

The rearrangement uses TRBV4-1 and TRBJ1-5. CDR3 length: 13 residues. Nucleotide data are not available. Germline V gives CDR1 MGHRA, CDR2 YSYEKL. CDR3 loop: CASSQDGSKPQHF.

This chain joins TRBV5-6 and TRBJ2-1; no DNA is available, so the TRBD1 call from TCRdb remains unchecked. In germline, CDR1 is SGHDT, CDR2 YYEEEE. This CDR3 has 16 residues. The DNA sequence is not available. The CDR3 loop reads CASSRTGYLSYNEQFF.

The V and J genes are TRBV19 and TRBJ1-2; TCRdb indicates TRBD1, and absent DNA this call remains unverified. The CDR3 totals 16 residues. DNA was not recorded. Germline assignment: CDR1 LNHDA and CDR2 SQIVND (reference sequence). The CDR3 region is CASSIQTGTARYGYTF.

The CDR3: CASRPQGGKGYTF. This chain connects TRBV28 to TRBJ1-2; TCRdb's D gene call, TRBD1, goes unchecked for lack of DNA. Germline loops: CDR1 MDHEN, CDR2 SYDVKM. CDR3 length equals 13 residues. Only the protein is available.

This rearrangement joins TRBV2 to TRBJ2-2; TCRdb's D call of TRBD2 is untestable without DNA. CDR1 is SNHLY, CDR2 FYNNEI, per germline. This CDR3 comprises 14 residues. No DNA was logged. The CDR3 spells CASSREGRTGELFF.

The chain employs TRBV4-1 and TRBJ1-2. CDR3 length: 14 residues. Nucleotide data are not available. The germline CDR1 and CDR2 sequences are MGHRA and YSYEKL. CDR3 amino acids: CASSQGQQPYGYTF.

V is TRBV27 and J is TRBJ1-1; TCRdb proposes TRBD1, but this gene call is untestable without DNA. Per the germline V gene, CDR1 is MNHEY and CDR2 is SMNVEV (reference sequence). The CDR3 length is 13 residues. There is no recorded DNA. This CDR3 reads CASRYRGGTEAFF.

This chain's CDR3 is CASSYSPNYGYTF. V gene TRBV6-5 combines with J gene TRBJ1-2. The V gene's germline CDR1 is MNHEY and CDR2 SVGAGI. The CDR3 spans 13 residues. Only the protein is on record.

CDR3 amino acids: CASSVSPGGRGETQYF. The genes are TRBV9 and TRBJ2-5; the D call from TCRdb, TRBD1, cannot be confirmed without DNA. This CDR3 comprises 16 residues. No DNA is listed. Germline-derived CDR1 and CDR2 are SGDLS and YYNGEE.

This clone is called medium-sized based on its frequency. The CDR3 region is CASSRRAGIQETQYF. The J gene is TRBJ2-5, the V gene TRBV4-1; TCRdb calls TRBD2, which cannot be checked without DNA. This CDR3 contains 15 residues. No DNA is recorded. The germline CDR1 and CDR2 sequences are MGHRA and YSYEKL.

This clone is classed as medium-sized by frequency. This chain joins TRBV5-4 and TRBJ1-1. The CDR3 loop spans 13 amino acids. No DNA is recorded. Germline loops: CDR1 SGHNT, CDR2 YYREEE (reference sequence). CDR3 sequence reads: CASSRTMNTEAFF.

This rearrangement joins TRBV15 to TRBJ1-4; TCRdb's D call of TRBD1 is untestable without DNA. CDR1 LNHNV and CDR2 YYDKDF come from the germline V gene (reference sequence). There are 15 residues in the CDR3. No DNA sequence is on record. The CDR3 spells CATEDRARANEKLFF.

The chain couples TRBV7-8 to TRBJ2-1; TCRdb indicates TRBD2, and absent DNA this call remains unverified. CDR3 length equals 14 residues. A DNA sequence was not provided. Germline loops: CDR1 SGHVS, CDR2 FQNEAQ. The CDR3 is CASSPGSTSGEQFF.

The V and J genes are TRBV5-1 and TRBJ2-3; TCRdb picks TRBD2, but there is no DNA to check that call. Germline assignment: CDR1 SGHRS and CDR2 YFSETQ. The CDR3 totals 12 residues. Only the protein is on record. The CDR3 reads CASSPSTDTQYF.

The chain links TRBV7-2 to TRBJ2-5; TCRdb reports TRBD1, a call that lacks DNA to check it against. The germline V gene has CDR1 SGHTA and CDR2 FQGNSA. The CDR3 extends over 15 amino acids. The DNA sequence is not available. CDR3 in amino acids: CASSWAGTGGETQYF. The full variable domain, completed using reference TRBV7-2 and TRBJ2-5, is GAGVSQSPSNKVTEKGKDVELRCDPISGHTALYWYRQSLGQGLEFLIYFQGNSAPDKSGLPSDRFSAERTGGSVSTLTIQRTQQEDSAVYLCASSWAGTGGETQYFGPGTRLLVL.

The chain recombines TRBV5-1 with TRBJ1-1. Germline V gene data show CDR1 as SGHRS and CDR2 as YFSETQ. The CDR3 has 12 amino acids. DNA is not on record. The CDR3: CASSWSGTEAFF.

CDR3 loop: CASSVGTRGTQYF. The rearrangement joins TRBV9 to TRBJ2-5; TCRdb returns TRBD2, unconfirmable since there is no DNA. This CDR3 region has 13 residues. Only the protein is on record. Germline V lookup: CDR1 SGDLS, CDR2 YYNGEE. The full variable domain, its missing parts supplied by reference TRBV9 and TRBJ2-5, is DSGVTQTPKHLITATGQRVTLRCSPRSGDLSVYWYQQSLDQGLQFLIQYYNGEERAKGNILERFSAQQFPDLHSELNLSSLELGDSALYFCASSVGTRGTQYFGPGTRLLVL.

This rearrangement joins TRBV5-1 to TRBJ2-7; the D gene TCRdb calls, TRBD1, cannot be checked with no DNA. There are 15 residues in the CDR3. No nucleotide data were recorded. Germline V lookup: CDR1 SGHRS, CDR2 YFSETQ. The CDR3 is CASSLGGRDTYEQYF.

CDR3 sequence: CASSPGGGLNTEAFF. J is TRBJ1-1 and V is TRBV5-1. This CDR3 has 15 amino acids. A DNA sequence was not provided. Germline V gives CDR1 SGHRS, CDR2 YFSETQ.

The genes are TRBV30 and TRBJ2-3; the D gene TCRdb calls, TRBD2, cannot be checked with no DNA. The CDR3 is 14 amino acids. Only the protein is available. The germline gives CDR1 GTSNPN, CDR2 SVGIG (reference sequence). CDR3 amino acids: CAWTRDSRTDTQYF.